The following is a TCR beta chain sequence with its context. This sample is part of a study of blood T cell repertoires in COVID-19. Study in general: COVID-19 samples collected from the United States, Italy and Spain covered acute and convalescent phases. The cDNA or gDNA used as material had been derived from T cells, B-cell-depleted T cells, or PBMCs.

Clones were read by immunoSEQ multiplex PCR, and TCRdb kept only the in-frame ones, dropping some. Here the sample spans about 140,000 clones, roughly 90% being singletons. Patients in Seattle were enrolled during active infection, then followed longitudinally. This TCR came from a human donor with COVID-19, enrolled during active disease. The donor label of this sample is uncertain. Sequencing input: peripheral blood.

The CDR3 reads CASSLAPGGSNYGYTF. The CDR3 nucleotides are TGCGCCAGCAGCTTGGCCCCAGGGGGCTCGAACTATGGCTACACCTTC. The chain links TRBV5-1 to TRBJ1-2; the match to TRBD1 covers 8 bases. Trimming cost V 0 bases and J 2 bases; bases outside gene matches: 6. The CDR3 is made up of 16 amino acids. Germline V gene lookup returns CDR1 SGHRS and CDR2 YFSETQ.